The 17 T cell receptor beta chains listed next were all sequenced from one sample in a study of T cell changes during pregnancy in multiple sclerosis. Sequenced by immunoSEQ multiplex PCR; TCRdb stores in-frame clones only, minus some. Of tens of thousands of clones in the sample, 85% to 95% were seen once. Here the sequenced sample was CD8+ T cells from peripheral blood mononuclear cells, taken before pregnancy. The receptors derive from a female donor with multiple sclerosis, enrolled in a pregnancy study.

In DNA form, the CDR3 reads TGTGCCAGCAAGCTCGGACAGGGGGCGGGATGGGAGCAGTTCTTC. Amino acids: CASKLGQGAGWEQFF. The gene calls are TRBV27 and TRBJ2-1, with 11 bases lining up with TRBD1. Looked up from germline, CDR1 is MNHEY and CDR2 is SMNVEV (reference sequence). The ends lost 7 bases at V and 10 bases at J; junction bases unmatched: 12. The CDR3 sequence is 15 residues long.

The chain joins TRBV28 to TRBJ1-2, with D tentatively TRBD1 (5 bases). V gave up 7 bases and J gave up 7 bases, with 19 bases separating them. This CDR3 is 14 amino acids long. In germline, CDR1 is MDHEN, CDR2 SYDVKM. The CDR3 protein is CASTADSILTGYTF. CDR3 nucleotides: TGTGCCAGCACCGCCGACAGTATCCTGACTGGCTACACCTTC.

The chain recombines TRBV27 with TRBJ1-1; D unclear. The V gene lost 1 base and the J gene lost 4 bases, with 13 bases spanning the gap. Germline values: CDR1 MNHEY, CDR2 SMNVEV (reference sequence). The CDR3 covers 15 residues. The CDR3 sequence is CASSLLRGPGTEAFF. The CDR3 DNA reads TGTGCCAGCAGTTTATTGAGAGGGCCTGGCACTGAAGCTTTCTTT.

J is TRBJ1-1 and V is TRBV27; a possible D gene is TRBD1 (5 bases). Trimming stripped 5 bases from V and 0 bases from J, with 13 bases between. Germline V gene data show CDR1 as MNHEY and CDR2 as SMNVEV (reference sequence). The CDR3 length is 15 residues. DNA of the CDR3: TGTGCCAGCAGTCTCGGACACGCGTTGAACACTGAAGCTTTCTTT. It yields the protein CASSLGHALNTEAFF.

This chain joins TRBV7-8 and TRBJ2-7, with 10 bases aligning to TRBD1. Trimming removed 4 bases from V and 4 bases from J; junction bases left unmatched: 4. Germline V gives CDR1 SGHVS, CDR2 FQNEAQ. This CDR3 contains 14 residues. The CDR3 loop reads CASSSGTGVYEQYF. The CDR3 coding sequence is TGTGCCAGCAGCTCAGGGACAGGGGTATACGAGCAGTACTTC.

The V gene is TRBV18, the J gene TRBJ1-1, with D maybe TRBD1 (6 bases). V lost 3 bases to trimming and J lost 5 bases, with 7 bases between them. The CDR3 is 12 residues long. The V gene's germline CDR1 is KGHSH and CDR2 LQKENI. The chain's CDR3 is CASSPGATEAFF. For the CDR3, the DNA is TGTGCCAGCTCACCGGGGGCAACTGAAGCTTTCTTT.

The rearrangement uses TRBV6-6 and TRBJ2-7; 7 nucleotides agree with TRBD2. V was clipped by 6 bases and J by 5 bases; unmatched bases: 10. CDR1 is MNHNY and CDR2 is SVGAGI in the germline V gene (reference sequence). The CDR3 sequence is 14 residues long. CDR3 amino acids: CASRAWDYNNEQYF. The CDR3 DNA sequence: TGTGCCAGCAGGGCTTGGGACTATAATAACGAGCAGTACTTC.

The rearrangement uses TRBV30 and TRBJ2-2; perhaps TRBD2 as D (5 bases). The CDR3 spans 12 residues. The germline V gene has CDR1 GTSNPN and CDR2 SVGIG (reference sequence). V was shortened by 4 bases and J by 5 bases, with 8 bases between the two germline ends. The CDR3 protein is CAWTPGTGELFF. CDR3 bases: TGTGCCTGGACCCCGGGGACCGGGGAGCTGTTTTTT.

The chain is built from TRBV27 and TRBJ2-7; 7 bases fit TRBD2. This CDR3 spans 14 amino acids. The trim removed 3 bases at V and 2 bases at J, leaving 4 bases unmatched. Per the germline V gene, CDR1 is MNHEY and CDR2 is SMNVEV (reference sequence). The CDR3 DNA sequence: TGTGCCAGCAGTTTTAGCGGGCCGGCCTACGAGCAGTACTTC. It encodes CASSFSGPAYEQYF.

V gene TRBV5-6 combines with J gene TRBJ2-3, with TRBD2 identical over 7 bases. Per the germline V gene, CDR1 is SGHDT and CDR2 is YYEEEE. There are 17 residues in the CDR3. Trimming cost V 7 bases and J 2 bases; bases outside gene matches: 16. The CDR3 loop reads CASAEALAEPITDTQYF. The DNA for the CDR3 is TGTGCCAGCGCAGAGGCGCTAGCGGAACCGATCACAGATACGCAGTATTTT.

V and J are TRBV7-9 and TRBJ1-2; D is possibly TRBD1 (5 bases). CDR3 size: 14 residues. Per the germline V gene, CDR1 is SEHNR and CDR2 is FQNEAQ (reference sequence). Trimming pared 5 bases from V and 5 bases from J, leaving 15 bases between. In nucleotides, the CDR3 is TGTGCCAGCAGCCTCCTGGGGGGTGCGTATGGCTACACCTTC. This sequence encodes CASSLLGGAYGYTF.

The genes are TRBV14 and TRBJ2-1, with TRBD2 matching 8 bases. Germline-derived CDR1 and CDR2 are SGHDN and FVKESK. The ends lost 1 base at V and 3 bases at J; junction bases unmatched: 2. CDR3 size: 15 residues. CDR3 DNA sequence: TGTGCCAGCAGCCAAGTAGCGGGAAGCTACAATGAGCAGTTCTTC. As protein: CASSQVAGSYNEQFF.

The rearrangement joins TRBV6-6 to TRBJ1-1, with 7 bases matching TRBD1. V trimming: 3 bases; J trimming: 3 bases; junction bases outside the gene matches: 4. The CDR3 runs 14 residues. Germline CDR1 reads MNHNY; CDR2 reads SVGAGI (reference sequence). Here the CDR3 DNA reads TGTGCCAGCAGTTATAAAGGGGGCCACACTGAAGCTTTCTTT. Its translation: CASSYKGGHTEAFF.

The V gene is TRBV4-1, the J gene TRBJ2-3; TRBD2 aligns across 8 bases. This CDR3 contains 17 residues. Looked up from germline, CDR1 is MGHRA and CDR2 is YSYEKL. J lost 3 bases, V lost 4 bases, and 12 bases had no gene match. The CDR3, as DNA: TGCGCCAGCAGCCCGATCTTAGCGGGGCCCGGGACAGATACGCAGTATTTT. Translating gives CASSPILAGPGTDTQYF.

The gene calls are TRBV4-1 and TRBJ2-1; TRBD2 is a possible D gene (6 bases). V was cut by 5 bases and J by 1 base, with 18 bases left in between. This CDR3 has 17 amino acids. The germline CDR1 and CDR2 sequences are MGHRA and YSYEKL. CDR3 loop: CASSYAPTSLSYNEQFF. For the CDR3, the DNA is TGCGCCAGCAGCTACGCCCCTACTAGCCTGTCCTACAATGAGCAGTTCTTC.

This chain uses TRBV9 with TRBJ1-1, with 10 bases aligning to TRBD1. With V trimmed by 3 bases and J by 5 bases, 10 bases remained unmatched. The CDR3 sequence is 16 residues long. Germline assignment: CDR1 SGDLS and CDR2 YYNGEE. This chain's CDR3 is CASSGRDRGPDTEAFF. For the CDR3, the DNA is TGTGCCAGCAGCGGCAGAGACAGGGGGCCGGATACTGAAGCTTTCTTT.

This chain links TRBV5-4 with TRBJ2-5, with 10 bases identical to TRBD2. Germline CDR1 SGHNT, CDR2 YYREEE (reference sequence). This CDR3 contains 16 residues. The V and J ends lost 4 bases and 7 bases, in that order; junction bases with no gene match: 13. The CDR3 DNA reads as TGTGCCAGCAGCCCGACTAGCGGGCTCCCCCAGGGGACCCAGTACTTC. Its protein is CASSPTSGLPQGTQYF.